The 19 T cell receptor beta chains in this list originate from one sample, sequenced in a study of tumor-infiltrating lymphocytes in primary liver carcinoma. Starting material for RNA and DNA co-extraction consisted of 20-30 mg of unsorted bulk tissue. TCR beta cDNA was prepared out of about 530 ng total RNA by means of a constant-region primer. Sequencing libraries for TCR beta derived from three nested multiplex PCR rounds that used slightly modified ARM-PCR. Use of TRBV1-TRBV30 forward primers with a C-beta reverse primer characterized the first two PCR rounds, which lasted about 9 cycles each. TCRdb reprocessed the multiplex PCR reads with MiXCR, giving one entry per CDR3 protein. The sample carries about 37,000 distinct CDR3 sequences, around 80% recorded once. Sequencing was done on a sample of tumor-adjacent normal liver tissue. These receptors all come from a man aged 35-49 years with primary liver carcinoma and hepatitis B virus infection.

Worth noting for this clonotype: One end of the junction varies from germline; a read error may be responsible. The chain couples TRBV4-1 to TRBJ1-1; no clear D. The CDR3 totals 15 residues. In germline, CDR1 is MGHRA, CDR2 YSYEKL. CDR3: CASSQYSEQNTEALF. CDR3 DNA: TGTGCCAGCAGCCAATACAGCGAACAGAACACTGAAGCTCTCTTT.

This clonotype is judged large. CDR3 protein: CASSLRLAGDSSETQYF. The CDR3 region has the DNA TGTGCCAGCAGCTTAAGACTAGCGGGTGACTCGAGCGAGACCCAGTACTTC. V usage is TRBV11-2 and J usage is TRBJ2-5; 10 bases fit TRBD2. Germline V gene data show CDR1 as SGHAT and CDR2 as FQNNGV. CDR3 length equals 17 residues. Losses at the gene ends were 2 bases for V and 5 bases for J; bases not matched to a gene: 11.

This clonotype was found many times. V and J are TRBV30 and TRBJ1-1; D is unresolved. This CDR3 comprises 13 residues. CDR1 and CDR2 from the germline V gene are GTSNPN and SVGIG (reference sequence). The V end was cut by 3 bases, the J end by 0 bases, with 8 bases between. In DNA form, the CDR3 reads TGTGCCTGGAGATTCGTCATGAACACTGAAGCTTTCTTT. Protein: CAWRFVMNTEAFF.

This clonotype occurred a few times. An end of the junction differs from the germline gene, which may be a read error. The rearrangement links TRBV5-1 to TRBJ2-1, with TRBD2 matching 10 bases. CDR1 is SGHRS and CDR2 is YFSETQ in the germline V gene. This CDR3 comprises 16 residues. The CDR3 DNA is TGCGTCAGCAGCTTGGAGCGGGAGGGCCTCTACAATGAGCAGTTCTTC. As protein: CVSSLEREGLYNEQFF.

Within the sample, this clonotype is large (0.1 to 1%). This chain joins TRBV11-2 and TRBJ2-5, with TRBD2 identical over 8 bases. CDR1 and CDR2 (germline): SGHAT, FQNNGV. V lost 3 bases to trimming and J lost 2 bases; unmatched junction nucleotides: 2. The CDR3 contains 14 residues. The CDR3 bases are TGTGCCAGCAGCTTCAGCGGGGGACAAGAGACCCAGTACTTC. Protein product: CASSFSGGQETQYF.

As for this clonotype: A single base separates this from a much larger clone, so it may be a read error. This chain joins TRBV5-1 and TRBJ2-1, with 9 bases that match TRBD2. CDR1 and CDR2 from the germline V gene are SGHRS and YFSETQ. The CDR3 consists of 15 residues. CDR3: CASSLSSGNLNEQSF. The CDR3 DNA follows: TGCGCCAGCAGCTTGTCTAGCGGGAACCTCAATGAGCAGTCCTTC.

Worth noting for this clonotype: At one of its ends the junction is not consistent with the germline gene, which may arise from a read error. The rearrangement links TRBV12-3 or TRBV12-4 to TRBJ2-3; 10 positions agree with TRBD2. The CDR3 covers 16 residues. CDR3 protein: CTSRSWTSGSTDTQYF. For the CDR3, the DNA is TGTACCAGCAGGTCATGGACTAGCGGTAGCACAGATACGCAGTATTTT.

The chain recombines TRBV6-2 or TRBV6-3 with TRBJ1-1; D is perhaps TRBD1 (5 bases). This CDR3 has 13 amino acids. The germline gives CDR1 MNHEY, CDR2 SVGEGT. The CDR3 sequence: CVNRLTENTEAFF. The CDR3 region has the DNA TGTGTCAACCGACTGACAGAAAACACTGAAGCTTTCTTT.

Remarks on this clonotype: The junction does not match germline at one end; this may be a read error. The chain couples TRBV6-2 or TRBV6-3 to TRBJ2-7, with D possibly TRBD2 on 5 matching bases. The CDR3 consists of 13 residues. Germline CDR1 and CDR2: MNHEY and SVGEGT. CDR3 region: CASSYELPYERHF. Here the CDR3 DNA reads TGTGCCAGCAGTTACGAGTTACCCTACGAGCGGCACTTC.

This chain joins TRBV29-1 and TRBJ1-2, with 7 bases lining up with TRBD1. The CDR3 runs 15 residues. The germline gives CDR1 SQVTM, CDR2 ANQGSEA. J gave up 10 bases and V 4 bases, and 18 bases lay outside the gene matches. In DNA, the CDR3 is TGCAGCGTTGGACAGGGCTGGGGTATGGGCTATCTCTACACCTTC. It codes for CSVGQGWGMGYLYTF.

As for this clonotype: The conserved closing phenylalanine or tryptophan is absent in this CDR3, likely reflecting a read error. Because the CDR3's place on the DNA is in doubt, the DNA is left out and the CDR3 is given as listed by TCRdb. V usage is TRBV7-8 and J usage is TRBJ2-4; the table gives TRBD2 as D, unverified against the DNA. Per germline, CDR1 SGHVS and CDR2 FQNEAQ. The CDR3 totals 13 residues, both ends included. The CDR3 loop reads CASSLAGENIQYY.

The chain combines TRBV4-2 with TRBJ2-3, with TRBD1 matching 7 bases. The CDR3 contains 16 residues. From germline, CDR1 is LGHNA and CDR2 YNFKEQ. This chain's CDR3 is CVNSQEATGITDTQYF. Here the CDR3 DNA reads TGTGTCAACAGCCAAGAGGCGACAGGGATCACAGATACGCAGTATTTT.

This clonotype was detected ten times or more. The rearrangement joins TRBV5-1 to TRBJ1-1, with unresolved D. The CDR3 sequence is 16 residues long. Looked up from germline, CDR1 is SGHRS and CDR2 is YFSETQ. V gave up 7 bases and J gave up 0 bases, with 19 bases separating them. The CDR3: CASARGLALMNTEAFF. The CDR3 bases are TGCGCCAGCGCGCGTGGGCTCGCGCTCATGAACACTGAAGCTTTCTTT.

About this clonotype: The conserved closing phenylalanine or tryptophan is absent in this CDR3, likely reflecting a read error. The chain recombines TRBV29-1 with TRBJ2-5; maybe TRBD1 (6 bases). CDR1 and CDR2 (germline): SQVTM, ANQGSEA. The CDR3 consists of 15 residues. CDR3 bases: TGCAGCGTTGGAGATCAGGGGACGGATCGAGAGATCCAGTACGTC. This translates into CSVGDQGTDREIQYV.

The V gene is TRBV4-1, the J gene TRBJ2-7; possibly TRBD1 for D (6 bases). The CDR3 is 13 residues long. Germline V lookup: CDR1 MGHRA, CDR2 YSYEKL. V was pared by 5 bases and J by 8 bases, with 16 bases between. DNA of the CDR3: TGCGCCAGCAGCTGTCCCTTAGGGGACAAGCAGTACTTC. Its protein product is CASSCPLGDKQYF.

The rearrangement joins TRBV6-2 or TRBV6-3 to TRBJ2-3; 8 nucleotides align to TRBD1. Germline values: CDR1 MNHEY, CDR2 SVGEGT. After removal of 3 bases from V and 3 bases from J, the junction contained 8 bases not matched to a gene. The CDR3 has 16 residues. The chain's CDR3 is CASSYAGQGATDTQYF. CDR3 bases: TGTGCCAGCAGTTATGCTGGACAGGGAGCGACAGATACGCAGTATTTT.

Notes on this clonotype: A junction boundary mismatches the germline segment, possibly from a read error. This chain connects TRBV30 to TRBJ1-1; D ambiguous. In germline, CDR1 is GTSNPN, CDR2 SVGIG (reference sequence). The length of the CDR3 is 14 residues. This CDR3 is CARSVGISNTEAFF. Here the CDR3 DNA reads TGTGCCCGGAGTGTAGGCATCTCGAACACTGAAGCATTCTTT. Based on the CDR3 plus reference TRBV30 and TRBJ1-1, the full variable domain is SQTIHQWPATLVQPVGSPLSLECTVEGTSNPNLYWYRQAAGRGLQLLFYSVGIGQISSEVPQNLSASRPQDRQFILSSKKLLLSDSGFYLCARSVGISNTEAFFGQGTRLTVV.

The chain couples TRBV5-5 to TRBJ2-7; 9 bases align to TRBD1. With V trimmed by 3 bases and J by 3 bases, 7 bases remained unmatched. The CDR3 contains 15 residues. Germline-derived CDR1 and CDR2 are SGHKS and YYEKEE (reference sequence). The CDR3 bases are TGTGCCAGCAGCTACCGGGACAGGGAGTACTACGAGCAGTACTTC. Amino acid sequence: CASSYRDREYYEQYF.

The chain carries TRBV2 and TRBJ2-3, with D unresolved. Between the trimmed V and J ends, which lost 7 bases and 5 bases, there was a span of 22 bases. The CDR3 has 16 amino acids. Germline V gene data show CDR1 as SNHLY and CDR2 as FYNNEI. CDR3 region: CASTMKEKGMEDTQYF. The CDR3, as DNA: TGTGCCAGCACCATGAAGGAGAAGGGAATGGAAGATACGCAGTATTTT.